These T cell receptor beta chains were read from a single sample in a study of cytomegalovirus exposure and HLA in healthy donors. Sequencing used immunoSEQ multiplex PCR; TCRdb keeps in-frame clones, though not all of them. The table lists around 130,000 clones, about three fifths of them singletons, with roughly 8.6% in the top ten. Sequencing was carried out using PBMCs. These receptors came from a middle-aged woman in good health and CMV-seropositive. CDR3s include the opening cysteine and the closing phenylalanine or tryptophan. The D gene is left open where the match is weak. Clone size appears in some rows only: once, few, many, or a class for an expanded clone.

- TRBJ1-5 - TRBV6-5 CASSPPGQGNQPQHF TGTGCCAGCAGCCCCCCGGGACAAGGGAATCAGCCCCAGCATTTT
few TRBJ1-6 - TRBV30 CAWMEGGWASNSPLHF TGTGCCTGGATGGAGGGTGGGTGGGCGAGTAATTCACCCCTCCACTTT
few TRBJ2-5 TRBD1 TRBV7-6 CASSHDRGIETQYF TGTGCCAGCAGCCACGACAGGGGGATCGAGACCCAGTACTTC
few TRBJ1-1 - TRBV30 CAWSVSRLMNTEAFF TGTGCCTGGAGTGTATCAAGACTCATGAACACTGAAGCTTTCTTT
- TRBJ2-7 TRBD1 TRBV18 CASSHPGQGAYEQYF TGTGCCAGCTCACACCCGGGACAGGGGGCCTACGAGCAGTACTTC
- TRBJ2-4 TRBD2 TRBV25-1 CASSELGEGSKNIQYF TGTGCCAGCAGTGAATTGGGGGAGGGATCCAAAAACATTCAGTACTTC
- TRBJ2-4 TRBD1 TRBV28 CASSLGTGVAKNIQYF TGTGCCAGCAGTCTCGGGACAGGGGTAGCCAAAAACATTCAGTACTTC
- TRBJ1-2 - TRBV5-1 CASARASGYPNYGYTF TGCGCCAGCGCTAGGGCCAGCGGTTATCCTAACTATGGCTACACCTTC
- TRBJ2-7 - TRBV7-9 CASSMRQGGEQYF TGTGCCAGCAGCATGAGACAGGGAGGCGAGCAGTACTTC
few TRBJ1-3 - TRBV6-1 CASSEQISGNTIYF TGTGCCAGCAGTGAACAGATCTCTGGAAACACCATATATTTT
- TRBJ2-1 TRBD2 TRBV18 CASSPPTGGSGNEQFF TGTGCCAGCTCACCACCAACGGGCGGGAGCGGGAATGAGCAGTTCTTC
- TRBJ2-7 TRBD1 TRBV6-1 CASRGGTAYEQYF TGTGCCAGCAGGGGTGGGACAGCTTACGAGCAGTACTTC
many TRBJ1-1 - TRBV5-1 CASKEAASNTEAFF TGCGCCAGCAAGGAGGCTGCTTCGAACACTGAAGCTTTCTTT
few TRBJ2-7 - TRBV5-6 CASSLDPQERHEQYF TGTGCCAGCAGCTTGGACCCACAGGAGAGACACGAGCAGTACTTC
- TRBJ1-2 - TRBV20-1 CSAVDTYGYTF TGCAGTGCGGTCGACACCTATGGCTACACCTTC
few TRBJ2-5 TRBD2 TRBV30 CAWSAPRGGGETQYF TGTGCCTGGAGTGCCCCCCGCGGGGGAGGAGAGACCCAGTACTTC
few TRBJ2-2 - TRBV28 CASSLYERERGELFF TGTGCCAGCAGTTTATACGAACGGGAAAGGGGGGAGCTGTTTTTT
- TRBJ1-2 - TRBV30 CAWSRSYGYTF TGTGCCTGGAGTCGGTCCTATGGCTACACCTTC
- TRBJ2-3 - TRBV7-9 CASSLAYGTDTQYF TGTGCCAGCAGCTTAGCGTATGGCACAGATACGCAGTATTTT
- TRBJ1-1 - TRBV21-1 CASSKERQLFYMNTEAFF TGTGCCAGCAGCAAAGAGAGGCAGTTATTTTACATGAACACTGAAGCTTTCTTT
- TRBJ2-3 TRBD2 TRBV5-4 CASSFSGGTDTQYF TGTGCCAGCAGCTTTAGCGGGGGCACAGATACGCAGTATTTT
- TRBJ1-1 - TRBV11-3 CASSTLAAGRENTEAFF TGTGCCAGCAGCACCCTCGCCGCAGGGAGGGAGAACACTGAAGCTTTCTTT
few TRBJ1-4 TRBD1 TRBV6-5 CASSQGTGSEKLFF TGTGCCAGCAGTCAAGGGACAGGTAGTGAAAAACTGTTTTTT
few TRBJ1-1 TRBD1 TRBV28 CASSLRRGRMTEAFF TGTGCCAGCAGTTTGAGGAGGGGGCGTATGACTGAAGCTTTCTTT
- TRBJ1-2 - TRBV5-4 CASSLWGGPNYGYTF TGTGCCAGCAGCTTGTGGGGGGGGCCTAACTATGGCTACACCTTC
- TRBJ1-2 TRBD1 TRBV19 CASSPPGGDYGYTF TGTGCCAGTAGTCCGCCAGGGGGCGACTATGGCTACACCTTC
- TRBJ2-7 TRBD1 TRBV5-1 CASSFDRGMYEQYF TGCGCCAGCAGCTTTGACAGGGGGATGTATGAGCAGTACTTC
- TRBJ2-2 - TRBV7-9 CASSLEVGRVNTGELFF TGTGCCAGCAGCTTAGAGGTCGGCAGGGTGAACACCGGGGAGCTGTTTTTT
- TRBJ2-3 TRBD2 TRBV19 CASSPLAGASDTQYF TGTGCCAGTAGTCCGCTAGCGGGAGCGTCAGATACGCAGTATTTT
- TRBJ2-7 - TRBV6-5 CASKGVYEQYF TGTGCCAGCAAGGGGGTTTACGAGCAGTACTTC
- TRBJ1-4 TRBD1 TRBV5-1 CASSLDAGGPTNEKLFF TGCGCCAGCAGCTTGGATGCAGGGGGCCCAACTAATGAAAAACTGTTTTTT
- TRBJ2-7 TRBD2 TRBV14 CASSRIYSGKYEQYF TGTGCCAGCAGCAGAATATATAGCGGGAAATACGAGCAGTACTTC
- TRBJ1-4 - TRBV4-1 CASSQGTGVVEKLFF TGCGCCAGCAGCCAAGGAACCGGGGTGGTGGAAAAACTGTTTTTT
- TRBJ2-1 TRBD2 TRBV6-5 CASGFVGGRENEQFF TGTGCCAGCGGGTTCGTTGGCGGGAGAGAAAATGAGCAGTTCTTC
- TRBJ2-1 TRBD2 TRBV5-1 CASSLGPLAGGLDEQFF TGCGCCAGCAGCTTGGGGCCACTAGCGGGGGGGCTTGATGAGCAGTTCTTC
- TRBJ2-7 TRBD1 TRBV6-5 CASSYSGTGMGEQYF TGTGCCAGCAGTTACTCCGGGACAGGGATGGGCGAGCAGTACTTC
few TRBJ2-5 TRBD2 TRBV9 CASSSAGNQETQYF TGTGCCAGCAGCTCAGCGGGAAACCAAGAGACCCAGTACTTC
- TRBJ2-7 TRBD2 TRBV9 CASSVEGLASPYEQYF TGTGCCAGCAGCGTAGAGGGACTAGCATCACCCTACGAGCAGTACTTC
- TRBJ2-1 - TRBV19 CASRTLRGEQFF TGTGCCAGCAGGACCCTCCGGGGTGAGCAGTTCTTC
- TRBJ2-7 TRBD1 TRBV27 CASSLWTGTVSYEQYF TGTGCCAGCAGTCTTTGGACCGGGACAGTTTCCTACGAGCAGTACTTC
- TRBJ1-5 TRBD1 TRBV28 CASSVMGTGNQPQHF TGTGCCAGCAGTGTGATGGGGACAGGGAATCAGCCCCAGCATTTT
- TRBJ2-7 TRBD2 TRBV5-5 CASSLADSTYEQYF TGTGCCAGCAGCCTAGCGGATTCCACCTACGAGCAGTACTTC
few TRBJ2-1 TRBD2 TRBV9 CASSVAEAGEQFF TGTGCCAGCAGCGTAGCTGAAGCGGGGGAGCAGTTCTTC
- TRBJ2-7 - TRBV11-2 CASSAPGRALYEQYF TGTGCCAGCAGCGCCCCAGGCAGGGCCCTCTACGAGCAGTACTTC
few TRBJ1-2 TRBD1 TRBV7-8 CASSTRQGSEYGYTF TGTGCCAGCAGCACGAGACAGGGGTCGGAATATGGCTACACCTTC
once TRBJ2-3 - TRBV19 CASSIGWFGSTDTQYF TGTGCCAGTAGTATAGGGTGGTTCGGTAGCACAGATACGCAGTATTTT
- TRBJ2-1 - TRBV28 CATLGQGQFF TGTGCCACCCTTGGGCAGGGGCAGTTCTTC
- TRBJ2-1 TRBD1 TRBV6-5 CASSYLRDRGPDEQFF TGTGCCAGCAGTTACCTTCGGGACAGGGGGCCTGATGAGCAGTTCTTC
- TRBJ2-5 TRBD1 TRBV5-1 CASSSGQGQETQYF TGCGCCAGCAGCTCTGGACAGGGTCAAGAGACCCAGTACTTC
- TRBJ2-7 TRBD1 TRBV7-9 CASSGSGTGGYEQYF TGTGCCAGCAGTGGATCCGGGACAGGGGGCTACGAGCAGTACTTC
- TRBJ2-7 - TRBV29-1 CSFGHPSYEQYF TGCAGCTTCGGACATCCCTCCTACGAGCAGTACTTC
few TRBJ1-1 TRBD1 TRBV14 CASSQGQGSQAFF TGTGCCAGCAGCCAGGGACAGGGGTCACAAGCTTTCTTT
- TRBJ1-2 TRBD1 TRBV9 CASSERAGTGSYGYTF TGTGCCAGCAGCGAGAGAGCCGGGACAGGGAGCTATGGCTACACCTTC
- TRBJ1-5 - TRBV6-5 CASRQYSNQPQHF TGTGCCAGCAGACAGTATAGCAATCAGCCCCAGCATTTT
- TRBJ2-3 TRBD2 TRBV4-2 CASSQDPRTSGAANTQYF TGTGCCAGCAGCCAAGATCCCCGGACTAGCGGGGCCGCTAATACGCAGTATTTT